This T cell receptor (beta chain) is from a study of T cells after somatic rescue of genetic block. This clone showed up just once. The protocol was immunoSEQ multiplex PCR, while the TCRdb copy is restricted to in-frame clones and leaves out a portion. The data hold roughly 92,000 clones, with just under 90% observed a single time. The CDR3 runs 13 residues. The V end lost 6 bases, the J end lost 3 bases, and 14 bases lay between the germline ends. Germline assignment: CDR1 SQVTM and CDR2 ANQGSEA. The V and J genes are TRBV29-1 and TRBJ1-1, with a possible D match to TRBD1 (6 bases). Sequencing was carried out using peripheral blood mononuclear cells (PBMCs). The source is a woman between 18 and 29 years old. CDR3 DNA sequence: TGCAGCGTCCCCGACAGGAGGGACACTGAAGCTTTCTTT. Protein product: CSVPDRRDTEAFF.